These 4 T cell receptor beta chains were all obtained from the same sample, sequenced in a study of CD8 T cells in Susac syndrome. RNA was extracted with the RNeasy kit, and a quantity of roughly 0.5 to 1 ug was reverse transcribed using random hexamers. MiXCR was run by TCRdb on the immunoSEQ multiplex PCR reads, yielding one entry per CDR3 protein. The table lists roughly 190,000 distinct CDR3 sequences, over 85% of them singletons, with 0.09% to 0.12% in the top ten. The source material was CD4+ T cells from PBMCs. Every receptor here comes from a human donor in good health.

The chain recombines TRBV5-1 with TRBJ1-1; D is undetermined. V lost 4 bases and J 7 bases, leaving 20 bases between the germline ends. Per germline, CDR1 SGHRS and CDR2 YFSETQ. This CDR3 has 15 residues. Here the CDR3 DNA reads TGCGCCAGCAGCCCCTCAGGAGTCCCGGAGGGTGAAGCTTTCTTT. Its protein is CASSPSGVPEGEAFF.

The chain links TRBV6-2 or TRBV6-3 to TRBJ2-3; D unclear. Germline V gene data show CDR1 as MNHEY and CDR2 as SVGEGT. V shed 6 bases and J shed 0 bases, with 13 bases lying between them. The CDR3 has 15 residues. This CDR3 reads CASRMTLGSTDTQYF. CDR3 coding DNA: TGTGCCAGCAGAATGACCCTCGGGAGCACAGATACGCAGTATTTT.

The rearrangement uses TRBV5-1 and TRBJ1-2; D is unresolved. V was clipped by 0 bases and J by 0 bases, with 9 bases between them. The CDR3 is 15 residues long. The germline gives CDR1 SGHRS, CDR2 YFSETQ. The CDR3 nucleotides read TGCGCCAGCAGCTTGGACCCAGGAACTAACTATGGCTACACCTTC. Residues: CASSLDPGTNYGYTF.

The CDR3 protein is CYPRDPGDYTF. In nucleotides, the CDR3 is TGCTACCCCCGGGACCCGGGGGACTACACCTTC. The gene calls are TRBV20-1 and TRBJ1-2; D may be TRBD1 (5 bases). Germline CDR1 and CDR2: DFQATT and SNEGSKA (reference sequence). CDR3 length: 11 residues.